This T cell receptor beta chain was documented in a study of blood T cells in healthy people across ages. Germline V gene data show CDR1 as ENHRY and CDR2 as SYGVKD. The CDR3 has 15 amino acids. V was clipped by 3 bases and J by 3 bases; unmatched bases: 4. This clonotype has only a few counts. Its target is unknown. Then a second PCR, running about 6 to 11 cycles, was carried out with a sample-barcoded 5' primer and a J-beta primer mix. MiXCR, run by TCRdb on the 5' RACE reads, gives a single entry per CDR3 protein. The table includes 890,000 or so distinct CDR3 sequences, less than 80% detected once. Findings of the study overall: Long-lived donors had more naive CD4+ cells and higher diversity than aged donors.

Healthy Russian Caucasian donors spanned ages about 6 to 100 years. The sequenced sample consisted of blood. This TCR derives from a young man in good health. The V gene is TRBV10-3, the J gene TRBJ2-5; TRBD2 agrees at 10 bases. CDR3 sequence (DNA): TGTGCCATCAGTGATAGCGGGGGGACAGAAGAGACCCAGTACTTC. Translation gives CAISDSGGTEETQYF.